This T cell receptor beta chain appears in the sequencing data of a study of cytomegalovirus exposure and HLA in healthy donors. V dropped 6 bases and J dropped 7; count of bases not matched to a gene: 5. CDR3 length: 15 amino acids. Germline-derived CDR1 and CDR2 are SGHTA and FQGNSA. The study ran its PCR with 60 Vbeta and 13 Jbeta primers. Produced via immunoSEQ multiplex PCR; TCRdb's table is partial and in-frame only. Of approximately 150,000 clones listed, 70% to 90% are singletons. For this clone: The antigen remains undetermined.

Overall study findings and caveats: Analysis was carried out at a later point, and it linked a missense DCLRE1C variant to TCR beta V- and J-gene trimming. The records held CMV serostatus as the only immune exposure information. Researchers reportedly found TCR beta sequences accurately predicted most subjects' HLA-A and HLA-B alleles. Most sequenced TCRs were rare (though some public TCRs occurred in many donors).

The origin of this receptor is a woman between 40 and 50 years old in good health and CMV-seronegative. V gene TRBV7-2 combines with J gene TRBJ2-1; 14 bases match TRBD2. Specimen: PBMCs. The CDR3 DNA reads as TGTGCCAGCAGGTCCGGGACTAGCGGGAGAAATGAGCAGTTCTTC. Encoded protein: CASRSGTSGRNEQFF.